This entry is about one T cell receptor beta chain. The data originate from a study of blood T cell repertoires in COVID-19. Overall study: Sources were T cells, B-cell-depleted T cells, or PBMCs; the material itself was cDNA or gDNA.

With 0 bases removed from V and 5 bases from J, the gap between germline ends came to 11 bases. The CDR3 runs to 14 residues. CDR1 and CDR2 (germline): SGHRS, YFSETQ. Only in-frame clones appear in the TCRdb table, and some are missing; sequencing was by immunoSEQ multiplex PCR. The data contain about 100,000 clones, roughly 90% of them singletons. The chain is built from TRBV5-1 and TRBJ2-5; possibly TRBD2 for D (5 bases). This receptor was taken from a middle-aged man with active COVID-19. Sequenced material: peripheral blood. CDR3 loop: CASSLVPDSETQYF. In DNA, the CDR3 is TGCGCCAGCAGCTTGGTACCGGACTCGGAGACCCAGTACTTC.